This T cell receptor beta chain was recovered during a study of T cells in localized non-small cell lung cancer. On this clone itself: Its matching antigen is unknown.

The protocol was immunoSEQ multiplex PCR, while the TCRdb copy is restricted to in-frame clones and leaves out a portion. Counted here are around 140,000 clones, 80% to 90% occurring once; the ten biggest clones make up around 1.7%. Study outcomes and limitations: Multi-region tumor sequencing was not done, so intratumor heterogeneity could not be excluded. A median of 57 of the top 100 tumor clones appeared in adjacent lung, which was paired and uninvolved. Elevated circulating T cell density in blood was associated with longer overall survival. In uninvolved adjacent lung, T cell clonality reached its highest value, exceeding tumor.

Germline V gives CDR1 SGHNT, CDR2 YYREEE (reference sequence). The CDR3 has 15 residues. Trimming removed 4 bases from V and 7 bases from J; junction bases left unmatched: 7. This specimen was peripheral blood, taken before any cancer treatment. The clonotype comes from a female donor over 55 with stage I lung adenocarcinoma. V is TRBV5-4 and J is TRBJ2-1, with TRBD1 matching 11 bases. CDR3 loop: CASSPPGQGGNEQFF. As DNA, the CDR3 is TGTGCCAGCAGCCCACCGGGACAGGGGGGGAATGAGCAGTTCTTC.